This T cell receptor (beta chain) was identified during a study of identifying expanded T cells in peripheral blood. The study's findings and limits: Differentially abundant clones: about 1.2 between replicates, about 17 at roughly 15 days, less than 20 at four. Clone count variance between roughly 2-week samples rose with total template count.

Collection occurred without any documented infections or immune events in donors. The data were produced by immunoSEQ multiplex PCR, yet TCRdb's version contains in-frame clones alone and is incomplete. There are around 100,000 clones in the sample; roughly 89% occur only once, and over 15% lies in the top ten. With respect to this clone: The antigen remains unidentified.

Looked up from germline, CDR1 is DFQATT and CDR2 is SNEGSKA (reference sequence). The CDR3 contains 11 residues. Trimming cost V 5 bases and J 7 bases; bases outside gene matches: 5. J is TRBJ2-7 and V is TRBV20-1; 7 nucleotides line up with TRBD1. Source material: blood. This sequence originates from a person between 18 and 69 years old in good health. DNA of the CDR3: TGCAGTGCTCCACAGGGGTGGGAGCAGTACTTC. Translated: CSAPQGWEQYF.